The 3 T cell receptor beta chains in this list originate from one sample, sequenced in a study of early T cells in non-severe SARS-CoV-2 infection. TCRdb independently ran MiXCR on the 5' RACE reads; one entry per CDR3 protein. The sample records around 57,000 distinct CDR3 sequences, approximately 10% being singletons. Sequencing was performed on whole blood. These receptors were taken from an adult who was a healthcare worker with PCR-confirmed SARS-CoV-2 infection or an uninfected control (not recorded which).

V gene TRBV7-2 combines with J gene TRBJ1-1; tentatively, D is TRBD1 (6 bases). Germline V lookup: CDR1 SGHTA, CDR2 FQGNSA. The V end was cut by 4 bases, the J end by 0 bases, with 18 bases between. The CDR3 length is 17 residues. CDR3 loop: CASSSHPWDTMNTEAFF. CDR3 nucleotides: TGTGCCAGCAGCTCCCACCCTTGGGACACTATGAACACTGAAGCTTTCTTT.

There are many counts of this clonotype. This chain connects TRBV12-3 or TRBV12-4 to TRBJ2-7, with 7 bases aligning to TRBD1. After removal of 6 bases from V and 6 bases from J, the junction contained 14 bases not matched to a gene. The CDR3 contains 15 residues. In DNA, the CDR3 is TGTGCCAGCAGCCGGAGACAGGGTGTCTTGGGCGAGCAGTACTTC. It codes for CASSRRQGVLGEQYF.

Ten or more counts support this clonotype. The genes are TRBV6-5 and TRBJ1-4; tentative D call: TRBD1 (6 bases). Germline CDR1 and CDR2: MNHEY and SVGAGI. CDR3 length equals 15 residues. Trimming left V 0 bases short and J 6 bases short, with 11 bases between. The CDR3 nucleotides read TGTGCCAGCAGTTACTCCGGGACAACGGATGAAAAACTGTTTTTT. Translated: CASSYSGTTDEKLFF.